Presented here are 16 T cell receptor beta chains from one specimen sequenced in a study of cytomegalovirus exposure and HLA in healthy donors. The assay was immunoSEQ multiplex PCR, and TCRdb's table has in-frame clones only and misses some. This sample has 150,000 or so clones, with around four fifths found just once. Material: PBMCs. These receptors were taken from a man in his thirties or forties in good health and CMV-seropositive.

The chain combines TRBV19 with TRBJ2-3; 9 bases align to TRBD2. Per the germline V gene, CDR1 is LNHDA and CDR2 is SQIVND (reference sequence). With 3 bases clipped from V and 4 bases from J, the junction kept 5 bases outside the gene matches. This CDR3 comprises 15 residues. CDR3 sequence: CASSILAGHADTQYF. CDR3 nucleotides: TGTGCCAGTAGTATCCTAGCGGGGCACGCAGATACGCAGTATTTT.

The chain couples TRBV7-2 to TRBJ1-4; 8 nucleotides match TRBD1. The CDR3 totals 15 residues. Germline assignment: CDR1 SGHTA and CDR2 FQGNSA. Germline trimming cut 2 bases from V and 3 bases from J; bases unmatched to any gene: 2. CDR3 nucleotides: TGTGCCAGCAGCTTAATGGGACAGGCTAATGAAAAACTGTTTTTT. Protein: CASSLMGQANEKLFF.

On this clone itself: The same CDR3 can be traced to other DNA sequences in this sample. The J gene is TRBJ2-1, the V gene TRBV19; 8 nucleotides match TRBD2. Germline assignment: CDR1 LNHDA and CDR2 SQIVND (reference sequence). The CDR3 has 14 residues. J lost 3 bases, V lost 4 bases, and 2 bases had no gene match. This CDR3 is CASSSLAGYNEQFF. The CDR3 bases are TGTGCCAGTAGTAGCCTAGCGGGCTACAATGAGCAGTTCTTC.

The CDR3 sequence: CSVEKEASSFSDEQFF. CDR3 in DNA: TGCAGCGTTGAAAAGGAAGCGTCCAGCTTTTCGGATGAGCAGTTCTTC. The V gene is TRBV29-1, the J gene TRBJ2-1; no definite D call. CDR1 and CDR2 from the germline V gene are SQVTM and ANQGSEA. The CDR3 consists of 16 residues. With 2 bases removed from V and 8 bases from J, the gap between germline ends came to 22 bases.

The gene calls are TRBV5-5 and TRBJ2-2; TRBD2 agrees at 14 bases. J lost 8 bases, V lost 5 bases, and 8 bases had no gene match. The CDR3 spans 16 residues. Per germline, CDR1 SGHKS and CDR2 YYEKEE (reference sequence). The CDR3 protein is CASRTSTSGGVGELFF. The CDR3 region has the DNA TGTGCCAGCAGGACCTCGACTAGCGGGGGGGTGGGGGAGCTGTTTTTT.

The V and J genes are TRBV9 and TRBJ2-2; unclear D gene. Germline V gene sequence: CDR1 SGDLS, CDR2 YYNGEE. Trimming took 4 bases from V and 3 from J, leaving 10 bases between them. This CDR3 region has 14 residues. CDR3 DNA sequence: TGTGCCAGCAGCCCCATTGGCTACACCGGGGAGCTGTTTTTT. It codes for CASSPIGYTGELFF.

This clone came up a few times. The chain has TRBV5-4 and TRBJ1-2, with a possible D match to TRBD1 (5 bases). CDR3 length: 15 residues. Germline V gene data show CDR1 as SGHNT and CDR2 as YYREEE (reference sequence). Trimming removed 6 bases at V and 5 bases at J, with 20 bases between. The chain's CDR3 is CASTLWGGGLYGYTF. Written as DNA, the CDR3 is TGTGCCAGCACCCTCTGGGGGGGAGGCCTTTATGGCTACACCTTC.

The J gene is TRBJ1-2, the V gene TRBV19, with 9 nucleotides matching TRBD1. J lost 3 bases, V lost 4 bases, and 0 bases had no gene match. CDR1 is LNHDA and CDR2 is SQIVND in the germline V gene (reference sequence). This CDR3 has 13 residues. Here the CDR3 reads CASSRQGDYGYTF. CDR3 nucleotide sequence: TGTGCCAGTAGTAGACAGGGGGACTATGGCTACACCTTC.

This clone has just one count. V is TRBV5-4 and J is TRBJ2-1; 9 positions agree with TRBD2. CDR1 is SGHNT and CDR2 is YYREEE in the germline V gene (reference sequence). This CDR3 is 15 amino acids long. The junction had 8 bases not matched to a gene; V was cut back by 3 bases and J by 7 bases. The CDR3 DNA sequence: TGTGCCAGCAGCTCCCCGGGACTAGCTTGGAATGAGCAGTTCTTC. This codes for CASSSPGLAWNEQFF.

The chain has TRBV6-4 and TRBJ2-5, with 9 bases that match TRBD1. After removal of 0 bases from V and 5 bases from J, the junction contained 7 bases not matched to a gene. Germline lookup yields CDR1 MRHNA and CDR2 SNTAGT. The CDR3 runs to 16 residues. CDR3 loop: CASSDSRDRVVETQYF. In DNA form, the CDR3 reads TGTGCCAGCAGTGACTCGAGGGACAGGGTTGTGGAGACCCAGTACTTC.

The chain joins TRBV6-5 to TRBJ1-2; 7 positions agree with TRBD1. J lost 5 bases, V lost 5 bases, and 8 bases had no gene match. CDR1 is MNHEY, CDR2 SVGAGI, per germline. The CDR3 runs to 14 residues. The CDR3 region has the DNA TGTGCCAGCAGTCGGACAGGTCTCCCTTATGGCTACACCTTC. It encodes CASSRTGLPYGYTF.

This sequence joins TRBV11-2 and TRBJ1-2; TRBD1 matches 9 bases. The CDR3 extends over 15 amino acids. Germline CDR1 and CDR2: SGHAT and FQNNGV. The J segment lost 4 bases and the V segment lost 2 bases, leaving 5 bases of the junction unmatched. The CDR3 sequence: CASSLRTGDFYGYTF. CDR3 in DNA: TGTGCCAGCAGCTTAAGGACAGGGGACTTCTATGGCTACACCTTC.

This chain connects TRBV4-1 to TRBJ1-5, with 8 nucleotides matching TRBD1. J gave up 5 bases and V 1 base, and 4 bases lay outside the gene matches. CDR3 length equals 15 residues. Germline CDR1 and CDR2: MGHRA and YSYEKL. The CDR3 here is CASSQADRVDQPQHF. The CDR3, as DNA: TGCGCCAGCAGCCAAGCGGACAGGGTTGATCAGCCCCAGCATTTT.

The chain recombines TRBV2 with TRBJ1-4, with TRBD1 identical over 9 bases. With 4 bases clipped from V and 1 base from J, the junction kept 1 base outside the gene matches. The CDR3 extends over 15 amino acids. CDR1 is SNHLY and CDR2 is FYNNEI in the germline V gene. CDR3 bases: TGTGCCAGCAGTGGACAGGGGGTAACTAATGAAAAACTGTTTTTT. This codes for CASSGQGVTNEKLFF.

The chain combines TRBV19 with TRBJ1-2; 8 bases match TRBD1. Germline CDR1 and CDR2: LNHDA and SQIVND (reference sequence). This CDR3 region has 13 residues. J was trimmed by 3 bases and V by 7 bases; bases with no gene match: 4. CDR3 coding DNA: TGTGCCAGTAATGACAGGGGACACTATGGCTACACCTTC. This codes for CASNDRGHYGYTF.

V gene TRBV4-2 combines with J gene TRBJ1-4; possible D gene TRBD1, 5 bases. In germline, CDR1 is LGHNA, CDR2 YNFKEQ. V shed 0 bases and J shed 7 bases, with 12 bases lying between them. This CDR3 is built from 15 residues. The CDR3 DNA follows: TGTGCCAGCAGCCAAGATAATGGCCAGGGTGAAAAACTGTTTTTT. Encoded protein: CASSQDNGQGEKLFF.